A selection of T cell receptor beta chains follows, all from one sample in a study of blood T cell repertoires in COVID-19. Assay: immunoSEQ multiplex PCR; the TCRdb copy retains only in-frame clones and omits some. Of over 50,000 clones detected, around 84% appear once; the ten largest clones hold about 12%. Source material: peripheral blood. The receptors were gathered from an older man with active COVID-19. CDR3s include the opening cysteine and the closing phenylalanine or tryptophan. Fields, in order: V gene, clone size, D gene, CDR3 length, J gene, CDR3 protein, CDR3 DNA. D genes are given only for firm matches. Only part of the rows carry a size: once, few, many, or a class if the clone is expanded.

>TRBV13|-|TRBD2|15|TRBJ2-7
CASSPSHGGASEQYF
TGTGCCAGCAGCCCGAGCCACGGGGGGGCCAGCGAGCAGTACTTC
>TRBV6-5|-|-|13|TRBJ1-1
CASRKSGLTEAFF
TGTGCCAGCAGGAAAAGCGGGCTCACTGAAGCTTTCTTT
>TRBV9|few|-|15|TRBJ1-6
CASSAPDNPETPLHF
TGTGCCAGCAGCGCACCGGACAACCCAGAGACACCCCTCCACTTT
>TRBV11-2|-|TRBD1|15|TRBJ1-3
CASKDRGVVGNTIYF
TGTGCCAGCAAAGACAGGGGGGTAGTAGGAAACACCATATATTTT
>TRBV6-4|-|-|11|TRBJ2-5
CARTGQETQYF
TGTGCCAGGACGGGTCAAGAGACCCAGTACTTC
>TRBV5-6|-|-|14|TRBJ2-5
CASSPAGSPETQYF
TGTGCCAGCAGCCCCGCGGGGAGCCCGGAGACCCAGTACTTC
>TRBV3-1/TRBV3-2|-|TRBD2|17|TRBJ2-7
CASSRRLAGGLSYEQYF
TGTGCCAGCAGCCGCCGCCTAGCGGGGGGGCTTTCCTACGAGCAGTACTTC
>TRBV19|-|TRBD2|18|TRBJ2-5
CASSLGASGAASQETQYF
TGTGCCAGTAGCCTTGGGGCTAGCGGGGCAGCCTCCCAAGAGACCCAGTACTTC
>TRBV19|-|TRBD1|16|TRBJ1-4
CASTTGGRRENEKLFF
TGTGCCAGTACAACAGGGGGGCGCAGGGAAAATGAAAAACTGTTTTTT
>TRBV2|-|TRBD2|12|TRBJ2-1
CASSASGGQEFF
TGTGCCAGCAGTGCTAGCGGGGGTCAGGAGTTCTTC
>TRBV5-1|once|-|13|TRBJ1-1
CASTTSRGSEAFF
TGCGCCAGCACCACTTCCAGAGGGTCTGAAGCTTTCTTT
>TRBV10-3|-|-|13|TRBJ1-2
CAISDLVPEGYTF
TGTGCCATCAGTGATTTGGTACCCGAGGGCTACACCTTC
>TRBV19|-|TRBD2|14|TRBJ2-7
CASSYSGGHYEQYF
TGTGCCAGTAGTTACAGCGGGGGCCACTACGAGCAGTACTTC
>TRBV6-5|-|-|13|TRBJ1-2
CASSPGTYYGYTF
TGTGCCAGCAGTCCCGGGACATACTATGGCTACACCTTC
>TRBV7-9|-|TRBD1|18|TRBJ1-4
CASSQRHQTGYDNEKLFF
TGTGCCAGCAGCCAGAGACACCAGACAGGGTATGATAATGAAAAACTGTTTTTT
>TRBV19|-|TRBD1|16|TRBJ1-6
CASSIRGDSYNSPLHF
TGTGCCAGTAGTATCAGGGGGGACTCCTATAATTCACCCCTCCACTTT
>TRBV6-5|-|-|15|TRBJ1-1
CASSSNGETNTEAFF
TGTGCCAGCAGTTCGAACGGGGAAACGAACACTGAAGCTTTCTTT
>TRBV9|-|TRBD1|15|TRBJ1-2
CASSDGIGTGDGYTF
TGTGCCAGCAGCGATGGGATAGGCACAGGGGATGGCTACACCTTC
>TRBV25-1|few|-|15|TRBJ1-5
CASSESGQPNQPQHF
TGTGCCAGCAGTGAATCGGGACAACCCAATCAGCCCCAGCATTTT
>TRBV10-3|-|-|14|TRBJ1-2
CASVSGGSVYGYTF
TGTGCCTCAGTTTCTGGGGGCAGCGTCTATGGCTACACCTTC
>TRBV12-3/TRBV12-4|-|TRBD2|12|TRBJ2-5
CASRLAGETQYF
TGTGCCAGCAGGCTAGCGGGAGAGACCCAGTACTTC
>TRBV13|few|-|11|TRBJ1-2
CASSRDYGYTF
TGTGCCAGCAGCCGGGACTATGGCTACACCTTC
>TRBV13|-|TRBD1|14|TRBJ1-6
CASSSTGVSSPLHF
TGTGCCAGCAGCTCAACAGGGGTCAGTTCACCCCTCCACTTT
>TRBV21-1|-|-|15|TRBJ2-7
CASSTHRDRVSLKYF
TGTGCCAGCAGCACCCACCGGGACAGGGTTTCCCTTAAGTACTTC
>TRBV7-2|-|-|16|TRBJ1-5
CASSLQALTNNQPQHF
TGTGCCAGCAGCTTGCAGGCGCTGACGAACAATCAGCCCCAGCATTTT
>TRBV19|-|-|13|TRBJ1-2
CASTTDTLYGYTF
TGTGCCAGTACTACGGACACCTTATATGGCTACACCTTC
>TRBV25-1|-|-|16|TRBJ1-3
CASSEYAERAGNTIYF
TGTGCCAGCAGTGAATATGCGGAGCGGGCTGGAAACACCATATATTTT
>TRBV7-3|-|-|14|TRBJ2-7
CASSLGVRRDEQYF
TGTGCCAGCAGCTTAGGTGTTCGCAGGGACGAGCAGTACTTC
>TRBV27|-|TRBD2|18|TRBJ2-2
CASSWGLAGTANTGELFF
TGTGCCAGCAGTTGGGGACTAGCGGGGACCGCGAACACCGGGGAGCTGTTTTTT
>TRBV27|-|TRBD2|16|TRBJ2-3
CASSLIAGGRTDTQYF
TGTGCCAGCAGTCTGATAGCGGGGGGGCGCACAGATACGCAGTATTTT
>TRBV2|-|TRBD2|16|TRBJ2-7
CASSTGLAGANHEQYF
TGTGCCAGCAGTACTGGACTAGCGGGGGCAAACCACGAGCAGTACTTC
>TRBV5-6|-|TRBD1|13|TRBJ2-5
CASSSGTGATQYF
TGTGCCAGCAGCTCCGGGACAGGGGCGACCCAGTACTTC
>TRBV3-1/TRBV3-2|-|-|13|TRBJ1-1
CASSLVRGSEAFF
TGTGCCAGCAGCCTCGTTAGAGGTAGCGAAGCTTTCTTT
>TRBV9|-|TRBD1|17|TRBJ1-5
CASSVGSGTGEGWPQHF
TGTGCCAGCAGCGTAGGTTCCGGGACAGGGGAAGGATGGCCCCAGCATTTT
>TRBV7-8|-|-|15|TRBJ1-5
CASSSGTGVRQPQHF
TGTGCCAGCAGTTCCGGGACTGGGGTGCGGCAGCCCCAGCATTTT
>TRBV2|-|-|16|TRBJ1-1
CASILTPEGRSTEAFF
TGTGCCAGCATTCTAACCCCAGAGGGCAGGAGCACTGAAGCTTTCTTT
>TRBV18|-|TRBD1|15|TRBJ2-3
CASSPGTGGWDTQYF
TGTGCCAGCTCACCTGGGACAGGGGGCTGGGATACGCAGTATTTT
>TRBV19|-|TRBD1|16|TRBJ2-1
CASSIGWDRAYNEQFF
TGTGCCAGTAGTATAGGGTGGGACAGGGCCTACAATGAGCAGTTCTTC
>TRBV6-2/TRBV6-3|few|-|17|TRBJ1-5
CASSYSRQSPGFQPQHF
TGTGCCAGCAGTTATTCTAGGCAGTCCCCAGGGTTTCAGCCCCAGCATTTT
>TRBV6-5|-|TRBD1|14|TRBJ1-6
CASRKGTENSPLHF
TGTGCCAGCAGAAAAGGGACAGAAAATTCACCCCTCCACTTT